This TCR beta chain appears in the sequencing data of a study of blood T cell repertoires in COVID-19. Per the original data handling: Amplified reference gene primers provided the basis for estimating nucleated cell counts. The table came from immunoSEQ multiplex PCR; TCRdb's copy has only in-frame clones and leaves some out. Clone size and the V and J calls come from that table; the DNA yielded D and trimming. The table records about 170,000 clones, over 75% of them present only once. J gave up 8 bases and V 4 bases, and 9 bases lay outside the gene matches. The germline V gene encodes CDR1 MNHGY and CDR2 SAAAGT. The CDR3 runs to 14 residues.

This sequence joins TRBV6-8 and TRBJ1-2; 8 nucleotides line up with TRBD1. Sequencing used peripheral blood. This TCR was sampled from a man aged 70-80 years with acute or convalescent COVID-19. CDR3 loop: CASSSFRGQNGYTF. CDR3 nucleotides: TGTGCCAGCAGTTCCTTCAGGGGGCAAAACGGCTACACCTTC.